A single sample is the source of the 6 T cell receptor beta chains below, sequenced in a study of T cell responses to AZD1222 COVID-19 vaccine. Some clones are missing from TCRdb's copy, which holds only in-frame ones; the method was immunoSEQ multiplex PCR. This table holds 55,000 to 75,000 clones, about 87% found once. Sequenced material: peripheral blood, taken on day 0 of AZD1222 vaccination. The receptors here all came from an adult in good health.

The gene calls are TRBV3-1 (or the pseudogene TRBV3-2) and TRBJ2-7; D uncertain. Germline assignment: CDR1 LGHDT and CDR2 YNNKEL (reference sequence). The CDR3 spans 12 residues. Trimming pared 0 bases from V and 5 bases from J, leaving 5 bases between. Here the CDR3 DNA reads TGTGCCAGCAGCCAAGAATTCAACGAGCAGTACTTC. Encoded protein: CASSQEFNEQYF.

The chain carries TRBV19 and TRBJ1-4; unclear D gene. V was trimmed by 5 bases and J by 5 bases, leaving 9 bases between them. In germline, CDR1 is LNHDA, CDR2 SQIVND (reference sequence). CDR3 size: 13 residues. The CDR3 sequence: CASSDRGNEKLFF. In nucleotides, the CDR3 is TGTGCCAGTAGTGATCGGGGAAATGAAAAACTGTTTTTT.

The genes are TRBV5-1 and TRBJ1-2; D is uncertain. Trimming removed 4 bases from V and 0 bases from J, with 13 bases in between. The CDR3 totals 15 residues. Germline CDR1 is SGHRS and CDR2 is YFSETQ. For the CDR3, the DNA is TGCGCCAGCAGCATCGGCACCGCAGCTAACTATGGCTACACCTTC. Translated: CASSIGTAANYGYTF.

This chain links TRBV5-6 with TRBJ1-1; possibly TRBD1 for D (5 bases). Trimming took off 2 bases at V and 1 base at J, with 12 bases between the two ends. CDR1 is SGHDT, CDR2 YYEEEE, per germline. The CDR3 consists of 15 residues. The CDR3 nucleotides are TGTGCCAGCAGCTTCAGGGATGGCTCGAACACTGAAGCTTTCTTT. It is translated as CASSFRDGSNTEAFF.

The CDR3 DNA reads TGCGCCAGCAGCCCGGAAGTCTCTAGCGGGGGCACCGGGGAGCTGTTTTTT. Protein sequence: CASSPEVSSGGTGELFF. The chain links TRBV5-1 to TRBJ2-2; TRBD2 aligns across 10 bases. Germline lookup yields CDR1 SGHRS and CDR2 YFSETQ. The CDR3 is 17 amino acids. V trimming: 4 bases; J trimming: 4 bases; junction bases outside the gene matches: 10.

The chain carries TRBV7-3 and TRBJ1-1; no firm D call. Between the trimmed V and J ends, which lost 2 bases and 1 base, there was a span of 5 bases. CDR1 is SGHTA, CDR2 FQGTGA, per germline. CDR3 length: 13 residues. CDR3: CASSLSKNTEAFF. Here the CDR3 DNA reads TGTGCCAGCAGCTTATCCAAGAACACTGAAGCTTTCTTT.